This T cell receptor beta chain was documented in a study of vaccination and CD4 T cells after COVID-19. Study in general: Median time from second vaccine dose to sampling was over 55 days (14 to 241). Study observations and caveats: Spike mono-reactivity marked 304 of 307 vaccine-specific clones in convalescent patients.

Treatment given: roughly 10-day PBMC culture with coronavirus spike peptide pools or control peptides (ViraFEST assay). After being plated at around 2 million per well, PBMCs were cultured with 9.5 to 10 IU/ml IL-2 and roughly 9.8 ug/ml peptide pools. An Oncomine TCR Beta short-read assay was used to sequence the DNA from cultured CD4+ T cells. Genomic DNA was drawn out of CD4+ T cells grown in culture. TCRdb processed the PCR reads anew with MiXCR; each CDR3 protein has one entry. This sample has some 4,000 distinct CDR3 sequences, with 15% to 20% found just once. This clonotype appeared a few times. What it binds is unknown. The TCR sequence derives from a human donor who had recovered from COVID-19. Sequenced input: CD4+ T cells from blood, cultured in vitro.

The CDR3 here is CASSYVEKLFF. CDR3 nucleotides: TGTGCCAGCAGCTACGTTGAAAAACTGTTTTTT. The V call is TRBV2, the J call TRBJ1-4; D call uncertain. Germline loops: CDR1 SNHLY, CDR2 FYNNEI. The germline V and J ends were trimmed by 6 bases and 7 bases, with 6 bases remaining between them. The CDR3 totals 11 residues.